Listed below are T cell receptor beta chains from one sample, sequenced in a study of memory CD4+ T cells and cytomegalovirus serostatus. Profiling relied on immunoSEQ multiplex PCR, and the TCRdb table lists in-frame clones only, not all of them. The repertoire includes tens of thousands of clones, about 85% of them detected once, and approximately 0.77% sits in the top ten. The sample was memory CD4+ T cells from blood. The receptors were gathered from an adult in good health and CMV-seronegative. The conserved cysteine and the conserved F or W are not part of the CDR3 here. Fields, in order: J gene, V gene, clone size, CDR3 protein. Not all rows give a size; the values are once, few, many and, for expanded clones, a class.

j_call: TRBJ2-3; v_call: TRBV28; clone_size: .; cdr3_aa: ASSGTPGSNTDTQY
j_call: TRBJ1-1; v_call: TRBV5-4; clone_size: .; cdr3_aa: ASSLRGAGTEAF
j_call: TRBJ1-1; v_call: TRBV4-1; clone_size: .; cdr3_aa: ASSRAPGPMNTEAF
j_call: TRBJ1-1; v_call: TRBV6-6; clone_size: .; cdr3_aa: ASIGNTEAF
j_call: TRBJ1-5; v_call: TRBV19; clone_size: .; cdr3_aa: ASSITGSNQPQH
j_call: TRBJ1-1; v_call: TRBV7-2; clone_size: .; cdr3_aa: ASTLTANTEAF
j_call: TRBJ1-1; v_call: TRBV5-1; clone_size: .; cdr3_aa: ASSLEGLNTEAF
j_call: TRBJ1-5; v_call: TRBV6-1; clone_size: .; cdr3_aa: ASSEIPGVNQPQH
j_call: TRBJ2-7; v_call: TRBV11-2; clone_size: .; cdr3_aa: ASSLAGGTLAHEQY
j_call: TRBJ1-4; v_call: TRBV20-1; clone_size: .; cdr3_aa: SAREGEKLF
j_call: TRBJ2-2; v_call: TRBV6-1; clone_size: .; cdr3_aa: ASRTDRVTGELF
j_call: TRBJ2-7; v_call: TRBV7-2; clone_size: .; cdr3_aa: ASSPRTSVQY
j_call: TRBJ1-5; v_call: TRBV9; clone_size: .; cdr3_aa: ASSVKARRMTGTGNQPQH
j_call: TRBJ2-5; v_call: TRBV5-1; clone_size: .; cdr3_aa: ASSFQGAEETQY
j_call: TRBJ2-1; v_call: TRBV4-2; clone_size: .; cdr3_aa: ASSPSEGGDYNEQF
j_call: TRBJ1-4; v_call: TRBV11-2; clone_size: .; cdr3_aa: ASGVGLANEKLF
j_call: TRBJ1-2; v_call: TRBV15; clone_size: .; cdr3_aa: ATSRDQGFYGYT
j_call: TRBJ2-7; v_call: TRBV27; clone_size: .; cdr3_aa: ASSAQDRAYEQY
j_call: TRBJ2-3; v_call: TRBV4-1; clone_size: .; cdr3_aa: ASRNPVSSTDTQY
j_call: TRBJ1-6; v_call: TRBV5-1; clone_size: .; cdr3_aa: ASSSGQGIYNSPLH
j_call: TRBJ2-2; v_call: TRBV4-1; clone_size: .; cdr3_aa: ASSQPYRGRNTGELF
j_call: TRBJ2-3; v_call: TRBV27; clone_size: .; cdr3_aa: ASSPLRQGGTDTQY
j_call: TRBJ1-6; v_call: TRBV19; clone_size: .; cdr3_aa: ASSMSSPASYNSPLH
j_call: TRBJ1-5; v_call: TRBV30; clone_size: few; cdr3_aa: AWSTRQGALFQPQH
j_call: TRBJ1-1; v_call: TRBV7-9; clone_size: once; cdr3_aa: ASSLMGMDTEAF
j_call: TRBJ2-5; v_call: TRBV6-5; clone_size: once; cdr3_aa: ASSFRETQY
j_call: TRBJ2-5; v_call: TRBV19; clone_size: .; cdr3_aa: ASSIRQIETQY
j_call: TRBJ1-6; v_call: TRBV30; clone_size: .; cdr3_aa: AWSAGRGTLH
j_call: TRBJ2-7; v_call: TRBV1; clone_size: .; cdr3_aa: TSSHYEQY
j_call: TRBJ1-5; v_call: TRBV25-1; clone_size: .; cdr3_aa: ASSEFGDQPQH
j_call: TRBJ1-2; v_call: TRBV9; clone_size: once; cdr3_aa: ASSFGTAINYGYT
j_call: TRBJ2-2; v_call: TRBV11-2; clone_size: .; cdr3_aa: ASSLAGGRTGELF
j_call: TRBJ1-5; v_call: TRBV30; clone_size: few; cdr3_aa: AWSLGTGDQPQH
j_call: TRBJ2-5; v_call: TRBV5-6; clone_size: once; cdr3_aa: ASSLDRRETQY
j_call: TRBJ1-2; v_call: TRBV7-2; clone_size: .; cdr3_aa: ASSLPGQGSEGYT
j_call: TRBJ1-4; v_call: TRBV5-6; clone_size: .; cdr3_aa: ASSLTGVTNEKLF
j_call: TRBJ1-1; v_call: TRBV7-3; clone_size: .; cdr3_aa: ASRLNIGTEAF
j_call: TRBJ2-3; v_call: TRBV5-1; clone_size: .; cdr3_aa: ASSPLDSSTDTQY
j_call: TRBJ1-1; v_call: TRBV20-1; clone_size: .; cdr3_aa: SALDRVLAF
j_call: TRBJ1-5; v_call: TRBV5-5; clone_size: .; cdr3_aa: ASSPLEFQVSGQPQH
j_call: TRBJ1-4; v_call: TRBV30; clone_size: .; cdr3_aa: ALVTGHKKLF
j_call: TRBJ1-6; v_call: TRBV7-9; clone_size: .; cdr3_aa: ASSRQGAGINSPLH
j_call: TRBJ1-5; v_call: TRBV2; clone_size: .; cdr3_aa: ASSDVGGYQPQH
j_call: TRBJ2-7; v_call: TRBV29-1; clone_size: .; cdr3_aa: SVVLGQGYEQY
j_call: TRBJ2-7; v_call: TRBV6-5; clone_size: .; cdr3_aa: ATKRGAGANYEQY
j_call: TRBJ1-5; v_call: TRBV19; clone_size: .; cdr3_aa: ASSMRGWDQPQH
j_call: TRBJ2-3; v_call: TRBV5-4; clone_size: .; cdr3_aa: ASSSSGTDTQY
j_call: TRBJ2-3; v_call: TRBV19; clone_size: .; cdr3_aa: ASTRRTGRSTDTQY
j_call: TRBJ2-5; v_call: TRBV14; clone_size: .; cdr3_aa: ASSQWNSETQY
j_call: TRBJ2-2; v_call: TRBV18; clone_size: .; cdr3_aa: ASSPPGTEAKELF
j_call: TRBJ2-7; v_call: TRBV7-9; clone_size: .; cdr3_aa: ASSLEPGQGSFEQY
j_call: TRBJ1-2; v_call: TRBV11-2; clone_size: .; cdr3_aa: ASSSRINYGYT
j_call: TRBJ2-5; v_call: TRBV7-2; clone_size: few; cdr3_aa: ASSQGGEGEETQY
j_call: TRBJ2-5; v_call: TRBV2; clone_size: .; cdr3_aa: ASSEAGAGGRETQY
j_call: TRBJ1-5; v_call: TRBV18; clone_size: .; cdr3_aa: ASSLTGGEGQPQH
j_call: TRBJ1-1; v_call: TRBV12-5; clone_size: .; cdr3_aa: ASGLAPTVGEAGAF
j_call: TRBJ2-7; v_call: TRBV28; clone_size: .; cdr3_aa: ASSLIGDTYEQY
j_call: TRBJ2-7; v_call: TRBV2; clone_size: once; cdr3_aa: ASSENTAGLYEQY
j_call: TRBJ1-1; v_call: TRBV7-2; clone_size: .; cdr3_aa: ASSTLGTGEAF
j_call: TRBJ2-5; v_call: TRBV5-1; clone_size: once; cdr3_aa: ASILAGGSGETQY